This TCR beta chain came from a study of glioma-infiltrating T cells. General study points: A blood CDR3 motif signature was depleted in highly divergent patients. Gliomas, especially low-grade, showed above-expected tissue-blood divergence; non-neoplastic patients showed below.

Comment on this clonotype: Antigen: not known.

The trim removed 5 bases at V and 6 bases at J, leaving 9 bases unmatched. This CDR3 spans 16 amino acids. CDR1 and CDR2 from the germline V gene are LNHDA and SQIVND (reference sequence). The iRepertoire nested amplicon-rescue multiplex PCR amplified TCR alpha and beta CDR3s from RNA. TCRdb reanalysed the multiplex PCR reads using MiXCR and keeps one entry per CDR3 protein. This table holds more than 350,000 distinct CDR3 sequences, around 45% found once. The chain combines TRBV19 with TRBJ2-1; TRBD1 aligns across 11 bases. The specimen sequenced was glioma tissue, nonneoplastic brain tissue, or PBMCs (not recorded which). The source is a human donor with low-grade glioma or glioblastoma, undergoing nonglioma brain surgery, or in good health (not recorded which). Here the CDR3 DNA reads TGTGCCAGTAGTGTCTCCGGGACAGGGGGAGTCAATGAGCAGTTCTTC. Its translation: CASSVSGTGGVNEQFF.